Shown below are 27 T cell receptor beta chains from a single sample sequenced in a study of blood T cell repertoires in COVID-19 (TCRdb year 2020). Library method: the immunoSEQ multiplex PCR assay. TCRdb holds this immuneACCESS table with in-frame rearrangements only. Some clones are missing; in checked studies, unresolved V genes explain under half, and the rest has no known cause. For this sample the table gives approximately 40,000 clones, of which about 88% were detected only once. The biggest ten clones account for around 2.4% of the sample. The sample was peripheral blood. The receptors derive from a human donor in a cohort sampled during active COVID-19.

In its sample, this clone was seen once. The chain uses TRBV5-1 and TRBJ1-3; 7 nucleotides line up with TRBD1. The length of the CDR3 is 18 residues. In germline, CDR1 is SGHRS, CDR2 YFSETQ. The V gene end was trimmed by 0 bases and the J gene end by 0 bases; junction bases not matched to a gene: 9. CDR3 in DNA: TGCGCCAGCAGCTTGGGGGGGATGGACAGGTTCTCTGGAAACACCATATATTTT. Translation gives CASSLGGMDRFSGNTIYF.

This sequence joins TRBV5-1 and TRBJ2-1, with D possibly matching TRBD2 (6 bases). The CDR3 covers 16 residues. The germline CDR1 and CDR2 sequences are SGHRS and YFSETQ. Trimming pared 0 bases from V and 4 bases from J, leaving 14 bases between. CDR3 sequence (DNA): TGCGCCAGCAGCTTGGAAGTGGGGGGTATGTACAATGAGCAGTTCTTC. Encoded protein: CASSLEVGGMYNEQFF.

This chain uses TRBV6-5 with TRBJ1-1, with D perhaps TRBD1 (5 bases). Germline-derived CDR1 and CDR2 are MNHEY and SVGAGI. The CDR3 totals 14 residues. V was clipped by 5 bases and J by 4 bases, with 14 bases between them. DNA for the CDR3: TGTGCCAGCAGTCTAAGACAGTTGGGCACTGAAGCTTTCTTT. Its protein is CASSLRQLGTEAFF.

The CDR3 DNA sequence: TGTGCCAGCAGTCCCGCTCGGGGGGGGGCTCTCTACGAGCAGTACTTC. It is translated as CASSPARGGALYEQYF. The chain links TRBV28 to TRBJ2-7; 8 bases fit TRBD2. This CDR3 region has 16 residues. CDR1 and CDR2 (germline): MDHEN, SYDVKM. The V and J ends lost 5 bases and 3 bases, in that order; junction bases with no gene match: 12.

J is TRBJ2-5 and V is TRBV28; 9 bases line up with TRBD1. The V and J ends lost 5 bases and 5 bases, in that order; junction bases with no gene match: 12. CDR1 and CDR2 (germline): MDHEN, SYDVKM. The CDR3 extends over 16 amino acids. CDR3 in amino acids: CASSAYVGTGRETQYF. The CDR3 coding sequence is TGTGCCAGCAGTGCTTATGTCGGGACAGGGCGGGAGACCCAGTACTTC. The full variable domain, rest sourced from reference TRBV28 and TRBJ2-5, is DVKVTQSSRYLVKRTGEKVFLECVQDMDHENMFWYRQDPGLGLRLIYFSYDVKMKEKGDIPEGYSVSREKKERFSLILESASTNQTSMYLCASSAYVGTGRETQYFGPGTRLLVL.

This clone was found once. The V and J genes are TRBV7-9 and TRBJ1-1; TRBD1 might be the D (6 bases). CDR1 SEHNR and CDR2 FQNEAQ come from the germline V gene (reference sequence). The germline V and J ends were trimmed by 5 bases and 1 base, with 14 bases remaining between them. The CDR3 runs to 15 residues. CDR3 sequence reads: CASSPRKTGNTEAFF. In DNA, the CDR3 is TGTGCCAGCAGCCCCAGAAAGACAGGGAACACTGAAGCTTTCTTT.

The rearrangement joins TRBV5-6 to TRBJ2-7; 7 bases line up with TRBD2. The CDR3 has 14 amino acids. V dropped 0 bases and J dropped 4; count of bases not matched to a gene: 4. The germline V gene has CDR1 SGHDT and CDR2 YYEEEE. CDR3 loop: CASSLEAGRYEQYF. CDR3 DNA sequence: TGTGCCAGCAGCTTGGAAGCGGGGAGGTACGAGCAGTACTTC.

The rearrangement links TRBV7-2 to TRBJ2-1, with TRBD2 identical over 7 bases. The CDR3 is 16 residues long. J lost 0 bases, V lost 5 bases, and 7 bases had no gene match. CDR1 SGHTA and CDR2 FQGNSA come from the germline V gene. The CDR3 sequence is CASSLPGLSSYNEQFF. CDR3 bases: TGTGCCAGCAGCCTACCGGGACTAAGCTCCTACAATGAGCAGTTCTTC.

The CDR3 nucleotides are TGTGCCAGTAGTGCCGGGACTGCCGAGCAGTACTTC. As protein: CASSAGTAEQYF. This chain links TRBV19 with TRBJ2-7; TRBD2 might be the D (6 bases). This CDR3 has 12 amino acids. CDR1 and CDR2 (germline): LNHDA, SQIVND (reference sequence). V dropped 5 bases and J dropped 6 bases, with 11 bases sitting between them.

The chain carries TRBV6-5 and TRBJ1-1; D gene unclear. The CDR3 contains 12 residues. Germline V gives CDR1 MNHEY, CDR2 SVGAGI. V lost 5 bases and J lost 8, with 12 bases in between. The CDR3: CASSTGFGEAFF. The CDR3 DNA is TGTGCCAGCAGTACGGGTTTTGGGGAAGCTTTCTTT.

The V gene is TRBV2, the J gene TRBJ2-7; D is ambiguous. Trimming stripped 1 base from V and 2 bases from J, with 6 bases between. Germline V CDR1 and CDR2: SNHLY, FYNNEI. This CDR3 spans 13 amino acids. CDR3 coding DNA: TGTGCCAGCAGTGAAGGGCCCCCCTACGAGCAGTACTTC. Its translation is CASSEGPPYEQYF.

The J gene is TRBJ2-3, the V gene TRBV4-1, with D maybe TRBD1 (6 bases). Between the trimmed V and J ends, which lost 3 bases and 7 bases, there was a span of 23 bases. The CDR3 sequence is 17 residues long. Looked up from germline, CDR1 is MGHRA and CDR2 is YSYEKL. The CDR3 nucleotides read TGCGCCAGCAGCCACGCACTAGAGACAGGACTCGGGCATACGCAGTATTTT. The encoded protein is CASSHALETGLGHTQYF.

The V gene is TRBV7-2, the J gene TRBJ2-5; 12 bases align to TRBD2. Trimming took 5 bases from V and 5 from J; bases not matched to a gene: 3. The CDR3 has 14 residues. Germline CDR1 is SGHTA and CDR2 is FQGNSA. Here the CDR3 DNA reads TGTGCCAGCAGCCTAGGACTAGCGGGGGAGACCCAGTACTTC. As protein: CASSLGLAGETQYF.

V and J are TRBV30 and TRBJ1-5; 9 bases match TRBD1. The ends lost 0 bases at V and 4 bases at J; junction bases unmatched: 4. The CDR3 spans 15 residues. CDR1 is GTSNPN and CDR2 is SVGIG in the germline V gene (reference sequence). The CDR3 coding sequence is TGTGCCTGGAGTGTAGGGGGGACAGGGAATCAGCCCCAGCATTTT. Translation gives CAWSVGGTGNQPQHF. Full variable domain (rest looked up from reference TRBV30 and TRBJ1-5): SQTIHQWPATLVQPVGSPLSLECTVEGTSNPNLYWYRQAAGRGLQLLFYSVGIGQISSEVPQNLSASRPQDRQFILSSKKLLLSDSGFYLCAWSVGGTGNQPQHFGDGTRLSIL.

This chain joins TRBV7-2 and TRBJ2-5; the D is unclear. Germline V lookup: CDR1 SGHTA, CDR2 FQGNSA. V shed 1 base and J shed 5 bases, with 14 bases lying between them. This CDR3 is built from 15 residues. The CDR3: CASSLGVFFSETQYF. As DNA, the CDR3 is TGTGCCAGCAGCTTAGGCGTTTTCTTCTCCGAGACCCAGTACTTC. Drawing the rest from reference TRBV7-2 and TRBJ2-5, the complete variable domain is GAGVSQSPSNKVTEKGKDVELRCDPISGHTALYWYRQSLGQGLEFLIYFQGNSAPDKSGLPSDRFSAERTGGSVSTLTIQRTQQEDSAVYLCASSLGVFFSETQYFGPGTRLLVL.

V is TRBV24-1 and J is TRBJ2-5; 11 nucleotides agree with TRBD2. V dropped 4 bases and J dropped 5; count of bases not matched to a gene: 5. Per germline, CDR1 KGHDR and CDR2 SFDVKD. This CDR3 contains 15 residues. CDR3 amino acids: CATSDPSGGMETQYF. The DNA for the CDR3 is TGTGCCACCAGTGACCCTAGCGGGGGGATGGAGACCCAGTACTTC.

The rearrangement links TRBV27 to TRBJ2-3; 12 bases agree with TRBD2. There are 16 residues in the CDR3. Germline V gene lookup returns CDR1 MNHEY and CDR2 SMNVEV (reference sequence). The ends lost 4 bases at V and 4 bases at J; junction bases unmatched: 6. The CDR3 bases are TGTGCCAGCAGTTCTAGGACTAGCGGGGACGCAGATACGCAGTATTTT. This sequence encodes CASSSRTSGDADTQYF.

This clone was recorded a few times. The chain recombines TRBV4-1 with TRBJ1-5; a weak D match, TRBD1 (6 bases). V shed 4 bases and J shed 2 bases, with 18 bases lying between them. The germline V gene encodes CDR1 MGHRA and CDR2 YSYEKL. The CDR3 length is 17 residues. The CDR3 nucleotides are TGCGCCAGCAGCCGAATCCGGGACACAAAAGGCAATCAGCCCCAGCATTTT. Protein sequence: CASSRIRDTKGNQPQHF.

The J gene is TRBJ2-6, the V gene TRBV3-1 (or the pseudogene TRBV3-2); D ambiguous. This CDR3 comprises 16 residues. Trimming removed 1 base from V and 0 bases from J, with 7 bases in between. The germline V gene encodes CDR1 LGHDT and CDR2 YNNKEL (reference sequence). CDR3: CASSQGAHSGANVLTF. Written as DNA, the CDR3 is TGTGCCAGCAGCCAAGGTGCGCACTCTGGGGCCAACGTCCTGACTTTC.

The chain is built from TRBV6-6 and TRBJ1-1; TRBD1 is a possible D gene (5 bases). V was clipped by 3 bases and J by 5 bases, with 13 bases between them. Germline assignment: CDR1 MNHNY and CDR2 SVGAGI (reference sequence). The length of the CDR3 is 14 residues. The CDR3 loop is CASSYPGRVTEAFF. The CDR3, as DNA: TGTGCCAGCAGTTATCCAGGGAGGGTTACTGAAGCTTTCTTT.

This chain joins TRBV4-2 and TRBJ2-3, with a possible D match to TRBD2 (6 bases). V was pared by 1 base and J by 0 bases, with 11 bases between. Germline V gene data show CDR1 as LGHNA and CDR2 as YNFKEQ. The CDR3 contains 16 residues. The CDR3 DNA reads TGTGCCAGCAGCCAAGGGCAGGCGGGGAGCACAGATACGCAGTATTTT. This codes for CASSQGQAGSTDTQYF.

This clone was counted between two and nine times. This chain uses TRBV6-5 with TRBJ1-2; D uncertain. Per the germline V gene, CDR1 is MNHEY and CDR2 is SVGAGI. This CDR3 has 15 residues. V dropped 0 bases and J dropped 7 bases, with 15 bases sitting between them. In nucleotides, the CDR3 is TGTGCCAGCAGTTACTCTCCCTTGGGCCCGGCTGGCTACACCTTC. This translates into CASSYSPLGPAGYTF.

In DNA, the CDR3 is TGTGCCAGCAGCCAACAGGGACTAAACGTAGAGACCCAGTACTTC. Its translation: CASSQQGLNVETQYF. The chain combines TRBV3-1 (or the pseudogene TRBV3-2) with TRBJ2-5; TRBD2 aligns across 7 bases. The CDR3 covers 15 residues. Germline lookup yields CDR1 LGHDT and CDR2 YNNKEL (reference sequence). The junction had 7 bases not matched to a gene; V was cut back by 2 bases and J by 4 bases.

This chain links TRBV21-1 with TRBJ1-3. TRBV21-1 is described as a pseudogene. The CDR3 totals 18 residues. Written as DNA, the CDR3 is TGTGCCAGCAGCAAAGGGAAGGCAGCAACTAACTCTGGAAACACCATATATTTT. Translating gives CASSKGKAATNSGNTIYF.

The V gene is TRBV20-1, the J gene TRBJ1-6; 10 bases map to TRBD1. The germline gives CDR1 DFQATT, CDR2 SNEGSKA (reference sequence). J was trimmed by 9 bases and V by 3 bases; bases with no gene match: 5. The CDR3 covers 14 residues. CDR3 amino acids: CSASRDRGTSPLHF. The CDR3 coding sequence is TGCAGTGCTAGTCGGGACAGGGGAACTTCACCCCTCCACTTT.

In this sample, this clone turned up a few times. Distinct nucleotide sequences in the sample also encode this CDR3. The gene calls are TRBV6-1 and TRBJ2-5; 9 bases fit TRBD1. This CDR3 region has 14 residues. Germline V lookup: CDR1 MNHNS, CDR2 SASEGT. The trim removed 3 bases at V and 5 bases at J, leaving 4 bases unmatched. CDR3 nucleotides: TGTGCCAGCAGTGAGCGAACAGGGGGCGAGACCCAGTACTTC. Its protein is CASSERTGGETQYF.

In this sample, this clone turned up once. CDR3 in amino acids: CASSLDRVGNTEAFF. The CDR3 bases are TGCGCCAGCAGCTTGGACCGGGTTGGGAACACTGAAGCTTTCTTT. This chain joins TRBV5-1 and TRBJ1-1; D uncertain. Germline loops: CDR1 SGHRS, CDR2 YFSETQ. The CDR3 has 15 residues. V dropped 0 bases and J dropped 1 base, with 10 bases sitting between them. Looking up the rest from reference TRBV5-1 and TRBJ1-1 gives the full variable domain: KAGVTQTPRYLIKTRGQQVTLSCSPISGHRSVSWYQQTPGQGLQFLFEYFSETQRNKGNFPGRFSGRQFSNSRSEMNVSTLELGDSALYLCASSLDRVGNTEAFFGQGTRLTVV.